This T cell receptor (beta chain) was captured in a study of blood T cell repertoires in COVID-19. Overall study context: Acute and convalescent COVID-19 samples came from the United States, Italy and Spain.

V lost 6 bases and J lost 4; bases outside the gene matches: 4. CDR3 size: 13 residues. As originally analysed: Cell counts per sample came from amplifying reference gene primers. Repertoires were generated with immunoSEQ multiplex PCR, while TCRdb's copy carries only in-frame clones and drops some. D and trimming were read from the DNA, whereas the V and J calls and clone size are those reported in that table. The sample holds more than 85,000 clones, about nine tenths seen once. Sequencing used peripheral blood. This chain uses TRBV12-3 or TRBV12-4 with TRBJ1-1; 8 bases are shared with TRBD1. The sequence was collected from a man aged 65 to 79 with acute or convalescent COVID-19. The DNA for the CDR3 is TGTGCCAGCAGCCGACAGGGGATCACTGAAGCTTTCTTT. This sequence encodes CASSRQGITEAFF.